This entry describes one TCR beta chain. No antigen is known for it. The CDR3 runs to 19 residues. J gave up 10 bases and V 5 bases, and 23 bases lay outside the gene matches. Looked up from germline, CDR1 is SEHNR and CDR2 is FQNEAQ (reference sequence). This sample is drawn from a study of cytomegalovirus exposure and HLA in healthy donors. The PCR ran on 60 Vbeta and 13 Jbeta primers. Clones were read by immunoSEQ multiplex PCR, and TCRdb kept only the in-frame ones, dropping some. The table lists 100,000 to 120,000 clones, 80% of them singletons, with under 3% in the top ten. Findings and limits, study-wide: Later analysis identified a missense DCLRE1C variant that was linked to TCR beta V- and J-gene trimming. Previously analyzed data showed that most TCR beta V segments were productive at a frequency of about 87% or about 30%.

The TCR comes from a woman aged 55-70 years in good health and CMV-seropositive. This chain connects TRBV7-9 to TRBJ2-1; TRBD2 matches 10 bases. Source material: PBMCs. The chain's CDR3 is CASSPSRGRASGSFWEQFF. Written as DNA, the CDR3 is TGTGCCAGCAGCCCCTCGAGGGGTAGGGCTAGCGGGAGTTTCTGGGAGCAGTTCTTC. Full variable domain (remainder filled in from reference TRBV7-9 and TRBJ2-1): DTGVSQNPRHKITKRGQNVTFRCDPISEHNRLYWYRQTLGQGPEFLTYFQNEAQLEKSRLLSDRFSAERPKGSFSTLEIQRTEQGDSAMYLCASSPSRGRASGSFWEQFFGPGTRLTVL.